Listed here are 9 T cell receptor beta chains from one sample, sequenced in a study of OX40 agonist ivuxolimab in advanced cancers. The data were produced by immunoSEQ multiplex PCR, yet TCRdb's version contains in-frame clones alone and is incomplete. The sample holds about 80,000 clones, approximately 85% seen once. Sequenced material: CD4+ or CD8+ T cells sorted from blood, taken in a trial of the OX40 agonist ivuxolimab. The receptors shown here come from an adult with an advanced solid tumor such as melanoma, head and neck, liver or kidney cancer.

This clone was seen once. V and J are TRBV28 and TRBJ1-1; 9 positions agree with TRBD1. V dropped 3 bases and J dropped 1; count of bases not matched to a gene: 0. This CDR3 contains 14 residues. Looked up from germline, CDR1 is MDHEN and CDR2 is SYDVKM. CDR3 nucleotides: TGTGCCAGCAGTTTGGGACAGGGGAACACTGAAGCTTTCTTT. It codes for CASSLGQGNTEAFF.

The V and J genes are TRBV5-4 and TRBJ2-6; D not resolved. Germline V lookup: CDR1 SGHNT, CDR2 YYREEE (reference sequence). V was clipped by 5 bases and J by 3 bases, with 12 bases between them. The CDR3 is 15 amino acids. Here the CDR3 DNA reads TGTGCCAGCAGTCAAAGATCGTTTGGGGCCAACGTCCTGACTTTC. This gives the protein CASSQRSFGANVLTF.

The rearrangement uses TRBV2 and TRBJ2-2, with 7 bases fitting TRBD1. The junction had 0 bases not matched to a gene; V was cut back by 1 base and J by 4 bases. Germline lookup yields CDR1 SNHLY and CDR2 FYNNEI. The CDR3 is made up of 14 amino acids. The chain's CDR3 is CASSEDRGTGELFF. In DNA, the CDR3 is TGTGCCAGCAGTGAAGACAGGGGCACCGGGGAGCTGTTTTTT. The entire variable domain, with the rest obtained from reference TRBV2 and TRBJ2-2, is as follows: EPEVTQTPSHQVTQMGQEVILRCVPISNHLYFYWYRQILGQKVEFLVSFYNNEISEKSEIFDDQFSVERPDGSNFTLKIRSTKLEDSAMYFCASSEDRGTGELFFGEGSRLTVL.

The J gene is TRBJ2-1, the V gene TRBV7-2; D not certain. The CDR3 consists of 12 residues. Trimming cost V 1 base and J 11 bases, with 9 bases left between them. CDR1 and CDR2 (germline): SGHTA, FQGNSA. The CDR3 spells CASSLVGVQQFF. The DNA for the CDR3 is TGTGCCAGCAGCTTAGTCGGCGTACAGCAGTTCTTC.

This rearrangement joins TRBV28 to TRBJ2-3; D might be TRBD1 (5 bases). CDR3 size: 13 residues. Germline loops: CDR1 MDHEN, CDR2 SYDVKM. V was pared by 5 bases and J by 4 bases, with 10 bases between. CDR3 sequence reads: CASSLSGSDTQYF. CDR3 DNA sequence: TGTGCCAGCAGTCTCTCAGGGTCAGATACGCAGTATTTT.

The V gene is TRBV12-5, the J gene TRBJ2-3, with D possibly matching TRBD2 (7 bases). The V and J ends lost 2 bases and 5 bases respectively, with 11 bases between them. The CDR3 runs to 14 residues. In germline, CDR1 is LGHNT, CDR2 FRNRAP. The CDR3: CASGLWGGLDTQYF. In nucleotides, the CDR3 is TGTGCTAGTGGTTTGTGGGGGGGCTTAGATACGCAGTATTTT.

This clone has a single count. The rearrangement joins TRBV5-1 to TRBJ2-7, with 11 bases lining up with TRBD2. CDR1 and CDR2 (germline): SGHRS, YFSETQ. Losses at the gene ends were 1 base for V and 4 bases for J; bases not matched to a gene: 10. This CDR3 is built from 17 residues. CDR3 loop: CASSLWLLAGALYEQYF. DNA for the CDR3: TGCGCCAGCAGCTTGTGGCTACTAGCGGGAGCTCTGTACGAGCAGTACTTC.

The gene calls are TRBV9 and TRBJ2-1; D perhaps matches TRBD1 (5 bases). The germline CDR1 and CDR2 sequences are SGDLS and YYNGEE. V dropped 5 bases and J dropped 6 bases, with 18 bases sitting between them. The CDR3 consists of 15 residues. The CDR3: CASSGLGPGLNEQFF. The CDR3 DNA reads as TGTGCCAGCAGTGGCCTGGGGCCCGGTCTCAATGAGCAGTTCTTC.

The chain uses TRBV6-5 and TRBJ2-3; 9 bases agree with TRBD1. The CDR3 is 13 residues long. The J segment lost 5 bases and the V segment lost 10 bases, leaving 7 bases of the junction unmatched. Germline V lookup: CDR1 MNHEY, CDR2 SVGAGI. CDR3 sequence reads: CATVDRGRDTQYF. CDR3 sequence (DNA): TGTGCCACCGTGGACAGGGGAAGAGATACGCAGTATTTT.